The source of this TCR beta chain is a study of T-cell memory formation after mild COVID-19. Study at large: For the most part, TCR clusters were specific to one donor. Overall study findings and caveats: Among contracting clones, CD4+ were mainly CM/EM and CD8+ enriched in EMRA.

This clonotype was observed a handful of times. Its antigen is undetermined. Researchers used 5'RACE with constant-segment primers to make TCR alpha and TCR beta cDNA libraries that carry sample barcodes and UMIs. Each CDR3 protein is one row after TCRdb ran MiXCR on the 5' RACE reads. Among tens of thousands of distinct CDR3 sequences listed, 13% were seen once. Sequenced input: PBMCs or a T cell subset sorted from them (not recorded which). The TCR was taken from an adult woman who had mild COVID-19 (a few samples of this study predate the infection). Cell type and time point are not known.

The CDR3 reads CASSLAGQKINEKLFF. The CDR3, as DNA: TGTGCCAGCAGTTTAGCGGGACAGAAGATTAATGAAAAACTGTTTTTT. The chain uses TRBV12-3 or TRBV12-4 and TRBJ1-4; 7 bases map to TRBD1. CDR3 length equals 16 residues. V trimming: 0 bases; J trimming: 4 bases; junction bases outside the gene matches: 5.